The 7 T cell receptor beta chains below all came from one sample that was sequenced in a study of cytomegalovirus exposure and HLA in healthy donors (TCRdb year 2017). Receptor amplification or capture employed the immunoSEQ multiplex PCR assay. A mixture of 60 forward primers for TCR Vbeta segments and 13 reverse primers for TCR Jbeta segments was used in the multiplex PCR. TCRdb re-hosts the immuneACCESS table, in-frame sequences only. Its copies lack some clones; in the studies checked, an unresolved V gene accounts for under half of them, and the cause for the rest is not known. The sample table holds approximately 120,000 clones, of which about 70% were seen once. Jointly, the top ten make up about 2% of the sample. The sequencing sample was made of PBMCs. The receptors come from a human donor in good health.

The rearrangement joins TRBV27 to TRBJ1-6; tentatively, D is TRBD1 (6 bases). The germline V gene has CDR1 MNHEY and CDR2 SMNVEV (reference sequence). The CDR3 sequence is 15 residues long. The V and J ends lost 3 bases and 8 bases respectively, with 14 bases between them. The CDR3 sequence: CASSFLTGSDSPLHF. CDR3 coding DNA: TGTGCCAGCAGTTTCTTGACAGGTAGTGATTCACCCCTCCACTTT.

The V gene is TRBV7-2, the J gene TRBJ1-2; tentative D call: TRBD1 (5 bases). Germline CDR1 reads SGHTA; CDR2 reads FQGNSA. This CDR3 contains 14 residues. The V end was cut by 4 bases, the J end by 7 bases, with 16 bases between. The CDR3 protein is CASSSTGGRSGYTF. The CDR3 coding sequence is TGTGCCAGCAGCTCTACCGGGGGGAGGAGTGGCTACACCTTC.

V usage is TRBV5-5 and J usage is TRBJ1-5; D remains ambiguous. Germline loops: CDR1 SGHKS, CDR2 YYEKEE (reference sequence). There are 18 residues in the CDR3. The V end was cut by 4 bases, the J end by 5 bases, with 25 bases between. The DNA of the CDR3 is TGTGCCAGCAGCCCGGGCCCCGGAGTAGGAGGAGGCGATCAGCCCCAGCATTTT. This codes for CASSPGPGVGGGDQPQHF.

This clone came up a few times. This rearrangement joins TRBV9 to TRBJ2-7; 8 bases map to TRBD2. Per the germline V gene, CDR1 is SGDLS and CDR2 is YYNGEE. V shed 0 bases and J 2 bases; nucleotides not matched to a gene: 4. The CDR3 contains 15 residues. For the CDR3, the DNA is TGTGCCAGCAGCGTAGGGGCTAGCGGGCCCTACGAGCAGTACTTC. Protein: CASSVGASGPYEQYF.

V is TRBV28 and J is TRBJ1-5; D uncertain. Germline V lookup: CDR1 MDHEN, CDR2 SYDVKM. The CDR3 sequence is 14 residues long. V dropped 3 bases and J dropped 6 bases, with 12 bases sitting between them. The CDR3 spells CASSFVGRSQPQHF. In DNA, the CDR3 is TGTGCCAGCAGTTTTGTCGGGAGGAGTCAGCCCCAGCATTTT.

V is TRBV28 and J is TRBJ2-5; D remains ambiguous. Per germline, CDR1 MDHEN and CDR2 SYDVKM. The CDR3 consists of 13 residues. Trimming pared 0 bases from V and 2 bases from J, leaving 4 bases between. CDR3 in amino acids: CASSLWEQETQYF. The CDR3 DNA reads TGTGCCAGCAGTTTATGGGAGCAAGAGACCCAGTACTTC.

The chain employs TRBV11-3 and TRBJ2-1, with 13 bases matching TRBD2. Germline-derived CDR1 and CDR2 are SGHNT and YENEEA. The CDR3 covers 16 residues. Trimming cost V 6 bases and J 6 bases; bases outside gene matches: 8. CDR3 DNA: TGTGCCAGCAGTTATCGTGGACTAGCGGGAGTCAATGAGCAGTTCTTC. Residues: CASSYRGLAGVNEQFF.